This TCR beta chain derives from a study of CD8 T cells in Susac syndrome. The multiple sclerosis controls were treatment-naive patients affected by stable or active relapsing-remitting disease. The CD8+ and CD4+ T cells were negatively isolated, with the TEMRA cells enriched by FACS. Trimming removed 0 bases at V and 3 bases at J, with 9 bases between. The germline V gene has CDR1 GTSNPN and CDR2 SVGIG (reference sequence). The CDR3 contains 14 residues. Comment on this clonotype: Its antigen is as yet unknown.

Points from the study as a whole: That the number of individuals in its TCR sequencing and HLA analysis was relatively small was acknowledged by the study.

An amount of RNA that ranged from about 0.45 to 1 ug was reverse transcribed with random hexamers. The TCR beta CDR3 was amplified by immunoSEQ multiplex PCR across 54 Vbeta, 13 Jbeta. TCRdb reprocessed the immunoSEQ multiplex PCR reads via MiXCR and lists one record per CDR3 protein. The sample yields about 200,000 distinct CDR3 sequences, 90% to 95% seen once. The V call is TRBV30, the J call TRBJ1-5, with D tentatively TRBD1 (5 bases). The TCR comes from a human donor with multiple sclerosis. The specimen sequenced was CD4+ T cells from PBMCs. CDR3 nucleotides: TGTGCCTGGAGTGTCGGGGGTTTCAATCAGCCCCAGCATTTT. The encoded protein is CAWSVGGFNQPQHF.